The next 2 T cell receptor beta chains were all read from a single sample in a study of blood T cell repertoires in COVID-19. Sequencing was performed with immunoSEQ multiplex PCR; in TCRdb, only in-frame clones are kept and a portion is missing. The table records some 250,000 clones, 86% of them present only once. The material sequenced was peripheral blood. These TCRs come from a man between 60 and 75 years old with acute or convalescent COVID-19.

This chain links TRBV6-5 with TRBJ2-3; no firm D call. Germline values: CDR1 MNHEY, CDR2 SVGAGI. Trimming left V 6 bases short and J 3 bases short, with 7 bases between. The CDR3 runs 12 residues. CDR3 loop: CASRRETDTQYF. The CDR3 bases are TGTGCCAGCAGACGAGAGACAGATACGCAGTATTTT.

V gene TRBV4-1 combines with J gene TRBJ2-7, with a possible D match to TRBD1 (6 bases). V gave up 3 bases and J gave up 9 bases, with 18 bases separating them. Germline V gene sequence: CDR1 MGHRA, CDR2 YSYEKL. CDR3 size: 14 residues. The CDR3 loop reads CASSHPPQGLGQYF. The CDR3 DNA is TGCGCCAGCAGCCACCCTCCACAGGGCTTGGGGCAGTACTTC.